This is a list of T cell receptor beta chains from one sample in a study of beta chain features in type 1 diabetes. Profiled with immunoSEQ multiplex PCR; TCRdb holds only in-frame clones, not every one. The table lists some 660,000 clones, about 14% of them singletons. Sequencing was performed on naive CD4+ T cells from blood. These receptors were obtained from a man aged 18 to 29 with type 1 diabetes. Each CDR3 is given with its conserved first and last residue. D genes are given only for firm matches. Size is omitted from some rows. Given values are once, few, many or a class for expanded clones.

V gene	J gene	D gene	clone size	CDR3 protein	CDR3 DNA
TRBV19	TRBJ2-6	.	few	CASWMSSGANVLTF	TGTGCCAGTTGGATGAGCTCTGGGGCCAACGTCCTGACTTTC
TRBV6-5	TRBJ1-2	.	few	CASSPTTGNYGYTF	TGTGCCAGCAGTCCTACCACAGGGAACTATGGCTACACCTTC
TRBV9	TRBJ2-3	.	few	CASSGGAGTALDTQYF	TGTGCCAGCAGCGGAGGGGCCGGGACTGCATTAGATACGCAGTATTTT
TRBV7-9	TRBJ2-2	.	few	CASSLTGPNTGELFF	TGTGCCAGCAGCTTAACAGGGCCGAACACCGGGGAGCTGTTTTTT
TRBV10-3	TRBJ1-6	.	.	CAISEGWGESPLHF	TGTGCCATCAGTGAGGGTTGGGGTGAGTCACCCCTCCACTTT
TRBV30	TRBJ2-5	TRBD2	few	CAWSRTSGRQETQYF	TGTGCCTGGAGTAGGACTAGCGGACGCCAAGAGACCCAGTACTTC
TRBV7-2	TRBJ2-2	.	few	CASSQPAGGPGELFF	TGTGCCAGCAGCCAACCCGCTGGGGGACCCGGGGAGCTGTTTTTT
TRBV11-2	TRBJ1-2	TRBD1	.	CASSPSTGDSKGYTF	TGTGCCAGCAGCCCCTCGACAGGGGACTCTAAGGGCTACACCTTC
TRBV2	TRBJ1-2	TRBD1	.	CASSDGRGNYGYTF	TGTGCCAGCAGTGACGGCAGGGGGAACTATGGCTACACCTTC
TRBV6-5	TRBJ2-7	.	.	CASSYSTGKSYEQYF	TGTGCCAGCAGTTATTCGACAGGCAAATCCTACGAGCAGTACTTC
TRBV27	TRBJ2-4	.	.	CASSLGRGAKNIQYF	TGTGCCAGCAGCTTGGGGAGGGGGGCCAAAAACATTCAGTACTTC
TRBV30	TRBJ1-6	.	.	CAWSVPGGNSPLHF	TGTGCCTGGAGTGTACCCGGGGGCAATTCACCCCTCCACTTT
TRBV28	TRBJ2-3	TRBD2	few	CASSLPKGLAGPLSTDTQYF	TGTGCCAGCAGTCTCCCTAAGGGGCTAGCGGGGCCACTTAGCACAGATACGCAGTATTTT
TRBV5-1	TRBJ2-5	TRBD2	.	CASSFYGGEETQYF	TGCGCCAGCAGCTTCTACGGGGGGGAAGAGACCCAGTACTTC
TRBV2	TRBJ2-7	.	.	CASRELVYEQYF	TGTGCCAGCAGGGAGCTAGTATACGAGCAGTACTTC
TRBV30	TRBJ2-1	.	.	CAWSVNYNEQFF	TGTGCCTGGAGTGTAAATTACAATGAGCAGTTCTTC
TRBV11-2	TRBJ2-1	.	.	CASSPLTSYNEQFF	TGTGCCAGCAGCCCTCTAACTTCCTACAATGAGCAGTTCTTC
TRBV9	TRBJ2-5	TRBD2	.	CASSVGVAGGSETQYF	TGTGCCAGCAGCGTAGGGGTAGCGGGGGGTTCGGAGACCCAGTACTTC
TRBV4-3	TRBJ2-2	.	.	CASSQAPDSNTGELFF	TGCGCCAGCAGCCAAGCCCCGGACAGCAACACCGGGGAGCTGTTTTTT
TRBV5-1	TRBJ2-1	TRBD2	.	CASSIGTSGSSFSDEQFF	TGCGCCAGCAGCATTGGGACTAGCGGGAGTAGTTTCTCAGATGAGCAGTTCTTC
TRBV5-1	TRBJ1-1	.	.	CASSLDEAAEAFF	TGCGCCAGCAGCTTGGACGAGGCAGCTGAAGCTTTCTTT
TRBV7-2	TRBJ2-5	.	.	CASTQPPQTGTQYF	TGTGCCAGCACCCAGCCCCCGCAAACAGGGACCCAGTACTTC
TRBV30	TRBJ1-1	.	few	CAWSVQGIEAFF	TGTGCCTGGAGTGTACAAGGAATTGAAGCTTTCTTT
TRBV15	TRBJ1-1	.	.	CATSRDVTEAFF	TGTGCCACCAGCAGAGATGTGACTGAAGCTTTCTTT
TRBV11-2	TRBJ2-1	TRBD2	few	CASSLTSGYNEQFF	TGTGCCAGCAGCTTAACTAGCGGATACAATGAGCAGTTCTTC
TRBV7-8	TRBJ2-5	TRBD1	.	CASSVGQAETQYF	TGTGCCAGCAGCGTGGGACAGGCTGAGACCCAGTACTTC
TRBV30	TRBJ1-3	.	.	CAWSAGPGNIIYF	TGTGCCTGGAGTGCAGGGCCTGGAAACATCATATATTTT
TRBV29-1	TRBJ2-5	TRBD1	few	CSVVGTGVWETQYF	TGCAGCGTCGTTGGGACAGGGGTGTGGGAGACCCAGTACTTC
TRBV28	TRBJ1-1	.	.	CASSLRTEAFF	TGTGCCAGCAGCCTGAGGACTGAAGCTTTCTTT
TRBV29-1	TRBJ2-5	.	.	CSVVARGQETQYF	TGCAGCGTTGTGGCCAGGGGACAAGAGACCCAGTACTTC
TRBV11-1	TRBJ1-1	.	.	CASSLVGAGQITEAFF	TGTGCCAGCAGCTTGGTTGGGGCAGGTCAAATCACTGAAGCTTTCTTT
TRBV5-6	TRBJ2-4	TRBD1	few	CASSDGTGTGNIQYF	TGTGCCAGCAGCGATGGGACAGGGACAGGGAACATTCAGTACTTC
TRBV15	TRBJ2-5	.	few	CATSREPSLTGYETQYF	TGTGCCACCAGCAGAGAACCTTCTCTCACAGGGTATGAGACCCAGTACTTC
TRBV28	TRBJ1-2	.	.	CASSLGAGKLNYGYTF	TGTGCCAGCAGTTTAGGGGCGGGCAAACTAAACTATGGCTACACCTTC
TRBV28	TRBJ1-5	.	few	CASSLIYQPQHF	TGTGCCAGCAGTTTAATATATCAGCCCCAGCATTTT